The 5 T cell receptor beta chains below were found in one sample sequenced in a study of shared clonotypes between healthy human individuals. TCRdb keeps only in-frame clones here, not all; method: immunoSEQ multiplex PCR. The sample includes roughly 2,300,000 clones, 85% to 95% of them seen just once. The sequenced material came from naive CD4+ T cells from PBMCs. Subset specified: CD45RA+ positively selected. All receptors derive from a man between 18 and 29 years old in good health. Some clones in this sample may be carry-over from other donors' samples.

This sequence joins TRBV18 and TRBJ1-3, with D unresolved. CDR1 and CDR2 (germline): KGHSH, LQKENI. The CDR3 is 17 residues long. Trimming pared 6 bases from V and 4 bases from J, leaving 22 bases between. The CDR3 sequence: CASSLSFGTSGGNTIYF. For the CDR3, the DNA is TGTGCCAGCTCGTTGAGCTTCGGTACGTCAGGCGGAAACACCATATATTTT.

The chain has TRBV6-1 and TRBJ2-3, with TRBD2 identical over 8 bases. Germline CDR1 and CDR2: MNHNS and SASEGT. Trimming cost V 1 base and J 1 base; bases outside gene matches: 13. The CDR3 sequence is 19 residues long. The CDR3 DNA reads TGTGCCAGCAGTGAAGGTACTAGCGGTTGGAGGATGGGCACAGATACGCAGTATTTT. Protein: CASSEGTSGWRMGTDTQYF.

This clone occurred once. The chain recombines TRBV6-1 with TRBJ2-1; 9 bases align to TRBD2. Per germline, CDR1 MNHNS and CDR2 SASEGT. The V segment lost 5 bases and the J segment 8 bases; nucleotides outside the gene matches: 10. The CDR3 is 15 residues long. CDR3 sequence reads: CASSPRIAGVDEQFF. The CDR3 DNA reads TGTGCCAGCAGTCCCCGGATAGCGGGAGTCGATGAGCAGTTCTTC.

The chain joins TRBV7-9 to TRBJ1-5; TRBD1 is a possible D gene (6 bases). The CDR3 totals 18 residues. In germline, CDR1 is SEHNR, CDR2 FQNEAQ (reference sequence). Trimming pared 6 bases from V and 0 bases from J, leaving 21 bases between. The CDR3 DNA is TGTGCCAGCAGTTTTGCGCGGGACACCTTTACTAGCAATCAGCCCCAGCATTTT. It is translated as CASSFARDTFTSNQPQHF. Full variable domain (missing parts from reference TRBV7-9 and TRBJ1-5): DTGVSQNPRHKITKRGQNVTFRCDPISEHNRLYWYRQTLGQGPEFLTYFQNEAQLEKSRLLSDRFSAERPKGSFSTLEIQRTEQGDSAMYLCASSFARDTFTSNQPQHFGDGTRLSIL.

This clone was seen just once. The J gene is TRBJ2-1, the V gene TRBV11-3; 9 positions match TRBD2. This CDR3 spans 14 amino acids. Trimming at V came to 0 bases and at J to 11 bases, leaving 5 bases not matched to a gene. The germline gives CDR1 SGHNT, CDR2 YENEEA. The CDR3 spells CASSLDSGSNQQFF. In DNA, the CDR3 is TGTGCCAGCAGCTTAGATAGCGGGAGTAATCAGCAGTTCTTC. Full variable domain (rest looked up from reference TRBV11-3 and TRBJ2-1): EAGVVQSPRYKIIEKKQPVAFWCNPISGHNTLYWYLQNLGQGPELLIRYENEEAVDDSQLPKDRFSAERLKGVDSTLKIQPAELGDSAVYLCASSLDSGSNQQFFGPGTRLTVL.